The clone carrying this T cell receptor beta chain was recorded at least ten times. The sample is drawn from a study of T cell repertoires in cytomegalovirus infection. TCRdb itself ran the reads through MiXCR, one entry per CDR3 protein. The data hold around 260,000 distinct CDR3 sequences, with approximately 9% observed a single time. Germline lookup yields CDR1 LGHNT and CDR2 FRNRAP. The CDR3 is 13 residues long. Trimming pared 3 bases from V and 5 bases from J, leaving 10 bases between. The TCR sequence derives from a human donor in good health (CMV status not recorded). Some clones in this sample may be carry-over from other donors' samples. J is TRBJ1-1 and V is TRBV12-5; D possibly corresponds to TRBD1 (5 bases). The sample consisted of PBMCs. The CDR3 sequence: CASGFRVRTEAFF. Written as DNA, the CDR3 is TGTGCTAGTGGTTTCAGGGTTCGGACTGAAGCTTTCTTT.